Below are 3 T cell receptor beta chains sequenced from a single sample in a study of OX40 agonist ivuxolimab in advanced cancers. Clones were sequenced by immunoSEQ multiplex PCR, and TCRdb holds only the in-frame ones, with some missing. This sample carries more than 80,000 clones, 85% to 95% of them seen once, and the ten largest clones take around 2.8%. The source was CD4+ or CD8+ T cells sorted from blood, collected in a trial of the OX40 agonist ivuxolimab. Receptors were obtained from an adult with an advanced solid tumor such as melanoma, head and neck, liver or kidney cancer.

This clone has a single count. This chain links TRBV5-4 with TRBJ2-2; 8 bases are a match to TRBD2. This CDR3 is built from 15 residues. CDR1 and CDR2 (germline): SGHNT, YYREEE (reference sequence). The J segment lost 7 bases and the V segment lost 0 bases, leaving 5 bases of the junction unmatched. CDR3 amino acids: CASSLAGGENGELFF. The DNA for the CDR3 is TGTGCCAGCAGCTTGGCCGGGGGGGAGAACGGGGAGCTGTTTTTT.

The chain is built from TRBV5-8 and TRBJ2-1; 9 positions agree with TRBD2. Germline-derived CDR1 and CDR2 are SGHTS and YDEGEE. Trimming removed 10 bases from V and 6 bases from J; junction bases left unmatched: 11. The CDR3 extends over 14 amino acids. The CDR3 here is CAQSLAGGLNEQFF. The CDR3 region has the DNA TGTGCCCAGTCGCTGGCGGGGGGGCTCAATGAGCAGTTCTTC.

This sequence joins TRBV5-4 and TRBJ2-4; 7 bases align to TRBD1. This CDR3 is built from 15 residues. V was pared by 9 bases and J by 0 bases, with 9 bases of the junction left unmatched. Per the germline V gene, CDR1 is SGHNT and CDR2 is YYREEE (reference sequence). CDR3: CATKTGPLAKNIQYF. In DNA, the CDR3 is TGTGCCACAAAGACAGGGCCCCTAGCCAAAAACATTCAGTACTTC. Supplemented by reference TRBV5-4 and TRBJ2-4, the full variable domain reads ETGVTQSPTHLIKTRGQQVTLRCSSQSGHNTVSWYQQALGQGPQFIFQYYREEENGRGNFPPRFSGLQFPNYSSELNVNALELDDSALYLCATKTGPLAKNIQYFGAGTRLSVL.